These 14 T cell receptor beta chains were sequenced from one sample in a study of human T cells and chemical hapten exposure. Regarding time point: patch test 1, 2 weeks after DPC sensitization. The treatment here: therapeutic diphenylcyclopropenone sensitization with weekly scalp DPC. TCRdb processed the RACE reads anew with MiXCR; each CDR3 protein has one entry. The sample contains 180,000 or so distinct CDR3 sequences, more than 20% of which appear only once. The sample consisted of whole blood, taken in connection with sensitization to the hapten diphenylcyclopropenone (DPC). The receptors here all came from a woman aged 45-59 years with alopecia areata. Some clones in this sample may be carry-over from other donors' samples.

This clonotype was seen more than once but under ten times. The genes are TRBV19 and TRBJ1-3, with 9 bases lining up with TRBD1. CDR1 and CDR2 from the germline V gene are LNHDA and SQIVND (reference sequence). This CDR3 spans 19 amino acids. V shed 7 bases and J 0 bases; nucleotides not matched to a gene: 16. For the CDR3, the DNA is TGTGCCAGTAATCAAACCCGGGACAGGGATGAGGGCTCTGGAAACACCATATATTTT. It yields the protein CASNQTRDRDEGSGNTIYF.

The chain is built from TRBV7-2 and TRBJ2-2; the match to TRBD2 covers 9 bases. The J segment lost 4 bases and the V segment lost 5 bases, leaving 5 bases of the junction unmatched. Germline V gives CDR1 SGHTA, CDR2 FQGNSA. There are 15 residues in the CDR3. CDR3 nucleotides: TGTGCCAGCAGCCCTATAGCGGGAGTCACCGGGGAGCTGTTTTTT. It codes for CASSPIAGVTGELFF. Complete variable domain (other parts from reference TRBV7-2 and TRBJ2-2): GAGVSQSPSNKVTEKGKDVELRCDPISGHTALYWYRQSLGQGLEFLIYFQGNSAPDKSGLPSDRFSAERTGGSVSTLTIQRTQQEDSAVYLCASSPIAGVTGELFFGEGSRLTVL.

CDR3 sequence reads: CSVEGGRGLYGYTF. The CDR3, as DNA: TGCAGCGTTGAAGGTGGGAGGGGCCTCTATGGCTACACCTTC. This sequence joins TRBV29-1 and TRBJ1-2; possibly TRBD1 for D (5 bases). Trimming stripped 1 base from V and 4 bases from J, with 13 bases between. The CDR3 is 14 amino acids. The germline V gene encodes CDR1 SQVTM and CDR2 ANQGSEA.

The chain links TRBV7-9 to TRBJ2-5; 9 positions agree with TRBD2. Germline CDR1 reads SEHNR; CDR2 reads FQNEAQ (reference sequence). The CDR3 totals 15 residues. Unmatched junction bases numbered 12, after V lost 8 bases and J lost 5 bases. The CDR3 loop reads CASAGLTGTSETQYF. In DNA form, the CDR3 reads TGTGCCAGCGCGGGGCTTACCGGGACTAGCGAGACCCAGTACTTC. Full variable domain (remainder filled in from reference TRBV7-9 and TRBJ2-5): DTGVSQNPRHKITKRGQNVTFRCDPISEHNRLYWYRQTLGQGPEFLTYFQNEAQLEKSRLLSDRFSAERPKGSFSTLEIQRTEQGDSAMYLCASAGLTGTSETQYFGPGTRLLVL.

CDR3 nucleotides: TGTGCCAGCAGCAACGGGTCTAGCGGGAGTAGTGCCGGGGAGCTGTTTTTT. It specifies CASSNGSSGSSAGELFF. The chain has TRBV21-1 and TRBJ2-2; the table's D call, TRBD2, has no DNA check behind it. TRBV21-1 is a known pseudogene. The CDR3 is 17 amino acids.

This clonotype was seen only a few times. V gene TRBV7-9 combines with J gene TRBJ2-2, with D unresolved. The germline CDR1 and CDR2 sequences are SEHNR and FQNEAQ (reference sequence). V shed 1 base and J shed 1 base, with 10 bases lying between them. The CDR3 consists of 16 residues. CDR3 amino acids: CASSLDRTENTGELFF. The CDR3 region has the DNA TGTGCCAGCAGCTTAGATCGGACGGAGAACACCGGGGAGCTGTTTTTT.

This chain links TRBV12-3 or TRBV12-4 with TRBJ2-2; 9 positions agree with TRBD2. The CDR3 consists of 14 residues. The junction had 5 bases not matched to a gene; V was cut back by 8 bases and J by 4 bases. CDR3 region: CASCRREGTGELFF. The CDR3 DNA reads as TGTGCCAGCTGCAGGCGGGAGGGCACCGGGGAGCTGTTTTTT.

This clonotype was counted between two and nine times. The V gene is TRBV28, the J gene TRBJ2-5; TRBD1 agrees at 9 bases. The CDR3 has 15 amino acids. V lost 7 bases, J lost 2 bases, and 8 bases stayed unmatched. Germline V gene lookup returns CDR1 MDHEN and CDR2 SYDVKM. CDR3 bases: TGTGCCAGCACCGCGACAGGGGGATATCAAGAGACCCAGTACTTC. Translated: CASTATGGYQETQYF.

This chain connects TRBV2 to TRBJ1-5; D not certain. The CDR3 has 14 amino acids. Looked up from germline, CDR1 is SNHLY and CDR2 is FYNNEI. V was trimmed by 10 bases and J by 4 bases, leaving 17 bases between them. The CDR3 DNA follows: TGTGCCACCAAACCGGAGGCAGGAAATCAGCCCCAGCATTTT. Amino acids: CATKPEAGNQPQHF.

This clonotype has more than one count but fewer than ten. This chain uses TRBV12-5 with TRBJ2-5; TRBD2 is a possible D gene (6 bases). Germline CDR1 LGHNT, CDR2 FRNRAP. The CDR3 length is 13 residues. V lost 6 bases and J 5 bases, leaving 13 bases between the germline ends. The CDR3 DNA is TGTGCTAGTGGGCGGGACCCCGGGGAGACCCAGTACTTC. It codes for CASGRDPGETQYF.

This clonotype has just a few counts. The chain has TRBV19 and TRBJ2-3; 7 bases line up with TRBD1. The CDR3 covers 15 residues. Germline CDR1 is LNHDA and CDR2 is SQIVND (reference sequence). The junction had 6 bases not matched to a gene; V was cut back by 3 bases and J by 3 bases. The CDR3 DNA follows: TGTGCCAGTAGTATCAGGGGGAGTTGGACAGATACGCAGTATTTT. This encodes CASSIRGSWTDTQYF.

The CDR3 DNA reads TGCAGCGTTGTAATGTCAGAGGATGGCTACACCTTC. It codes for CSVVMSEDGYTF. The chain combines TRBV29-1 with TRBJ1-2; D is ambiguous. The V gene's germline CDR1 is SQVTM and CDR2 ANQGSEA. The V end was cut by 4 bases, the J end by 6 bases, with 12 bases between. There are 12 residues in the CDR3. Full variable domain (missing parts from reference TRBV29-1 and TRBJ1-2): SAVISQKPSRDICQRGTSLTIQCQVDSQVTMMFWYRQQPGQSLTLIATANQGSEATYESGFVIDKFPISRPNLTFSTLTVSNMSPEDSSIYLCSVVMSEDGYTFGSGTRLTVV.

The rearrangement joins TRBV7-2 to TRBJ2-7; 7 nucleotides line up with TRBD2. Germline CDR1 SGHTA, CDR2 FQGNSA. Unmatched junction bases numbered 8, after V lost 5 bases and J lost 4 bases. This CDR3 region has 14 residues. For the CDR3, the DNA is TGTGCCAGCAGCCGACCGGGGCGGGAGTACGAGCAGTACTTC. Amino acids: CASSRPGREYEQYF.

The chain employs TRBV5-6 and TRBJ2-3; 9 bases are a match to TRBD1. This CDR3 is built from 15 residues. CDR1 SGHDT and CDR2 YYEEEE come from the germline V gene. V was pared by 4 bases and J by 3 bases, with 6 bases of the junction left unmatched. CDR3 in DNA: TGTGCCAGCAGCAAGACAGGGGGAAAGACAGATACGCAGTATTTT. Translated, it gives CASSKTGGKTDTQYF.